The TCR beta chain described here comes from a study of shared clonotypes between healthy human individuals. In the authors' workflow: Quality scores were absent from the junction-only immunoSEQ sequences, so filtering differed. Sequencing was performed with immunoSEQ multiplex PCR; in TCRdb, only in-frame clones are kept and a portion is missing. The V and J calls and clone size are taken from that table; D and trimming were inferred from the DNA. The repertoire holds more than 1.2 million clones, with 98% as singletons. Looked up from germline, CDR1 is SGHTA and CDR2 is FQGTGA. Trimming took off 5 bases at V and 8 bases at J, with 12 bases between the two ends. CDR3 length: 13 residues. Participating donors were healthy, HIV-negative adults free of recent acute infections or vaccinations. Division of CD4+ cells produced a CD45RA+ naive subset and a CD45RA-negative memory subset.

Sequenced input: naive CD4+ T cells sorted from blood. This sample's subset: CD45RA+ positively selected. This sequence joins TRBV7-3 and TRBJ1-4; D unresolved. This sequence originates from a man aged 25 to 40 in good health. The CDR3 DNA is TGTGCCAGCAGCAACTACAACGGAGAAAAACTGTTTTTT. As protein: CASSNYNGEKLFF.